This TCR beta chain was retrieved from a study of control samples from healthy donors and cancer patients. Some clones are missing from TCRdb's copy, which holds only in-frame ones; the method was immunoSEQ multiplex PCR. The repertoire has roughly 400,000 clones, around 90% of them found once; the top ten carry 5.5% to 7.5%. As concerns this clone: At one of its ends the junction is not consistent with the germline gene, which may arise from a read error.

The specimen sequenced was PBMCs. This sequence was found in a man aged 35 to 55 with head and neck cancer.

CDR3 loop: CASSAMEGETAAFF. Here the CDR3 DNA reads TGTGCCAGCAGCGCGATGGAGGGGGAGACTGCAGCTTTCTTT. J is TRBJ1-1 and V is TRBV4-2, with D possibly matching TRBD1 (6 bases). In germline, CDR1 is LGHNA, CDR2 YNFKEQ. This CDR3 has 14 amino acids.